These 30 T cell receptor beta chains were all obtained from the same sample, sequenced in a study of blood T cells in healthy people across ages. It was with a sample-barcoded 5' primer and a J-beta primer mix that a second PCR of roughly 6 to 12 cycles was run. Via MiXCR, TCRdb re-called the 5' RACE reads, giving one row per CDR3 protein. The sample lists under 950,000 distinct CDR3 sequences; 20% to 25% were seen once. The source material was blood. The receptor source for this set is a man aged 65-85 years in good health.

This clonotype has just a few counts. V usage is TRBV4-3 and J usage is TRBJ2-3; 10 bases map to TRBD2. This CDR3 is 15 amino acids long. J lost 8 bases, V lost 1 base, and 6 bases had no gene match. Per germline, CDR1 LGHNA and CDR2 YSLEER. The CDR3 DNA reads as TGCGCCAGCAGCCAAGGAACAGCGGGAGGGGTTACGCAGTATTTT. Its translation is CASSQGTAGGVTQYF.

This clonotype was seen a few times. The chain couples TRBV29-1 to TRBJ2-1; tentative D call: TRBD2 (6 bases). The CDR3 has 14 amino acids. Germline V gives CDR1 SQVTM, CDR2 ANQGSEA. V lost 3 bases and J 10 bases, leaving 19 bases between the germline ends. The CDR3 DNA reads TGCAGCGTTGACATACGACTCGGGAGCGTCGAGCAGTTCTTC. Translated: CSVDIRLGSVEQFF.

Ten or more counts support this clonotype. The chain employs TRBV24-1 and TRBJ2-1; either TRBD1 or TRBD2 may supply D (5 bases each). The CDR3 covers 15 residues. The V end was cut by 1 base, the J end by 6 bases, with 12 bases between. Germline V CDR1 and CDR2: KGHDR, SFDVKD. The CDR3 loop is CATSDLGGGSNEQFF. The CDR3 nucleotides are TGTGCCACCAGTGATTTAGGTGGGGGAAGCAATGAGCAGTTCTTC.

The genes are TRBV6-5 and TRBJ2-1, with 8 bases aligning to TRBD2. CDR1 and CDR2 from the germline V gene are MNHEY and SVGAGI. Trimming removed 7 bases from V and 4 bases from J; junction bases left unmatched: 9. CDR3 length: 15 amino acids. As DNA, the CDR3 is TGTGCCAGCACCCCCCATAGCGGGGCATACAATGAGCAGTTCTTC. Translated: CASTPHSGAYNEQFF.

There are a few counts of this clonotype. The CDR3 is CASNSGLASTDTQYF. The CDR3 nucleotides are TGTGCCAGCAACTCCGGACTAGCTAGCACAGATACGCAGTATTTT. The chain is built from TRBV4-2 and TRBJ2-3; 8 bases line up with TRBD2. Germline V gene lookup returns CDR1 LGHNA and CDR2 YNFKEQ. Unmatched junction bases numbered 6, after V lost 7 bases and J lost 0 bases. This CDR3 region has 15 residues.

The CDR3 sequence is CASSFPGPRTDTQYF. Here the CDR3 DNA reads TGTGCCAGCAGCTTCCCGGGACCTCGCACAGATACGCAGTATTTT. The V call is TRBV7-9, the J call TRBJ2-3; D tentatively reads TRBD1 or TRBD2 (5 bases each). The germline gives CDR1 SEHNR, CDR2 FQNEAQ (reference sequence). The CDR3 is made up of 15 amino acids. V lost 3 bases and J lost 1, with 11 bases in between. The full variable domain, completed using reference TRBV7-9 and TRBJ2-3, is DTGVSQNPRHKITKRGQNVTFRCDPISEHNRLYWYRQTLGQGPEFLTYFQNEAQLEKSRLLSDRFSAERPKGSFSTLEIQRTEQGDSAMYLCASSFPGPRTDTQYFGPGTRLTVL.

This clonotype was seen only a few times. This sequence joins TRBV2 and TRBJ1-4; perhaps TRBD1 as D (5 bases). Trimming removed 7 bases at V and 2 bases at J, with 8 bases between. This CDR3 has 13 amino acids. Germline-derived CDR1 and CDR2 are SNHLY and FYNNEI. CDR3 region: CASKGLTNEKLFF. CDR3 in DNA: TGTGCCAGCAAGGGGCTCACTAATGAAAAACTGTTTTTT.

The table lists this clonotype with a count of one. CDR3 nucleotide sequence: TGTGCCAGCAGTTACCAGGCAGGGGGGGATACGCAGTATTTT. It is translated as CASSYQAGGDTQYF. The chain uses TRBV6-5 and TRBJ2-3; D might be TRBD1 (7 bases). Trimming took 2 bases from V and 6 from J, leaving 12 bases between them. The CDR3 consists of 14 residues. CDR1 is MNHEY, CDR2 SVGAGI, per germline.

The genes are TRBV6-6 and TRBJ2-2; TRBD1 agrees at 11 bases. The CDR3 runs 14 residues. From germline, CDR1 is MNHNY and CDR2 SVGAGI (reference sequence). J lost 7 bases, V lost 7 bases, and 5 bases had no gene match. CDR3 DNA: TGTGCCAGCAATACCGGGACAGGGGGCGGGGAGCTGTTTTTT. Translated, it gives CASNTGTGGGELFF.

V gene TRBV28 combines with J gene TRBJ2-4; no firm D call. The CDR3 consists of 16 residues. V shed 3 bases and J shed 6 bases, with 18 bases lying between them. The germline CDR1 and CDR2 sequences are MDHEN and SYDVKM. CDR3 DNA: TGTGCCAGCAGTTTTCCCCCCTCGGCAGGATTAAACATTCAGTACTTC. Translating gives CASSFPPSAGLNIQYF.

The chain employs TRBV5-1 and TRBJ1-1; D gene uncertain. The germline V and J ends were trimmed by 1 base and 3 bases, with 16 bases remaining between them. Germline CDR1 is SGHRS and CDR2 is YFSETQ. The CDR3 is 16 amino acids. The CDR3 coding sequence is TGCGCCAGCAGCTTGAAATTTGACAAGAGGGACACTGAAGCTTTCTTT. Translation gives CASSLKFDKRDTEAFF. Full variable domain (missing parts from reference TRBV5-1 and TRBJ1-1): KAGVTQTPRYLIKTRGQQVTLSCSPISGHRSVSWYQQTPGQGLQFLFEYFSETQRNKGNFPGRFSGRQFSNSRSEMNVSTLELGDSALYLCASSLKFDKRDTEAFFGQGTRLTVV.

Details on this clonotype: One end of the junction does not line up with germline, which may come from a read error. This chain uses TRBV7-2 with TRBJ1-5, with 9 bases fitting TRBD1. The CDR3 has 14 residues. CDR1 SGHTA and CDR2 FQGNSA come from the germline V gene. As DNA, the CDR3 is TGTGCCGGCAGCCCAGGACAGGGGCCTCAGCCCCAGCATTTT. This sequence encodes CAGSPGQGPQPQHF.

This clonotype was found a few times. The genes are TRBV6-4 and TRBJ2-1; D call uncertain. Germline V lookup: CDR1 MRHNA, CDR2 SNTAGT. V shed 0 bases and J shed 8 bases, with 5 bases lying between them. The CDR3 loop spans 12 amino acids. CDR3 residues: CASSDSFHEQFF. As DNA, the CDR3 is TGTGCCAGCAGTGACTCGTTCCATGAGCAGTTCTTC.

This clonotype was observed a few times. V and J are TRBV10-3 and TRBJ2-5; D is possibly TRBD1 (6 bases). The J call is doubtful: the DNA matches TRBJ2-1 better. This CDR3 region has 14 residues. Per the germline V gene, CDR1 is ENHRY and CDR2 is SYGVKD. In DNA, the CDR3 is TGTGCCATCAGTGAACCAGGGGAGACCAATGAGCAGTTCTTC. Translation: CAISEPGETNEQFF.

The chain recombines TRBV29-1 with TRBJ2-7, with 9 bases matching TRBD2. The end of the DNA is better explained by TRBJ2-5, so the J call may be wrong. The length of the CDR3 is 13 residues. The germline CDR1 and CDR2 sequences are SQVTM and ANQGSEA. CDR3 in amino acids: CSVASGARETQYF. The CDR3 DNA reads TGCAGCGTTGCTAGCGGGGCCAGGGAGACCCAGTACTTC.

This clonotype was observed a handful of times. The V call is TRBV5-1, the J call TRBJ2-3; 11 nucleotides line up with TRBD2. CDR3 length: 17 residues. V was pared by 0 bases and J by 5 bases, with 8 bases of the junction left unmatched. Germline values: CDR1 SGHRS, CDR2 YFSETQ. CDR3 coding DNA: TGCGCCAGCAGCTTGGATTTTAGCGGGGGGGCCGGAGATACGCAGTATTTT. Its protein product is CASSLDFSGGAGDTQYF.

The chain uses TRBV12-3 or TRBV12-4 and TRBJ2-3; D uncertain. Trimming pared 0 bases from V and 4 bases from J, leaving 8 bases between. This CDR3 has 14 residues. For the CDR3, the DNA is TGTGCCAGCAGTTTAGCGACACGTGCAGATACGCAGTATTTT. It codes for CASSLATRADTQYF.

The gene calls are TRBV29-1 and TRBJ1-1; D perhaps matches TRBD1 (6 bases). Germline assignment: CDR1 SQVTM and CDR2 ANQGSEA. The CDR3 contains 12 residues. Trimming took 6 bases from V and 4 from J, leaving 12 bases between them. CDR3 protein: CSVTGHPTEAFF. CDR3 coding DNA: TGCAGCGTGACGGGACACCCCACTGAAGCTTTCTTT. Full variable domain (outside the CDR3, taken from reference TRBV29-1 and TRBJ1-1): SAVISQKPSRDICQRGTSLTIQCQVDSQVTMMFWYRQQPGQSLTLIATANQGSEATYESGFVIDKFPISRPNLTFSTLTVSNMSPEDSSIYLCSVTGHPTEAFFGQGTRLTVV.

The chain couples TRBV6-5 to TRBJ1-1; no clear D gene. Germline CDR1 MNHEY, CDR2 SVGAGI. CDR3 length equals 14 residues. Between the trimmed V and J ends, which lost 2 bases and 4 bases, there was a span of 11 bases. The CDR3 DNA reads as TGTGCCAGCAGTTACGGGCCGGGGAGCACTGAAGCTTTCTTT. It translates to CASSYGPGSTEAFF.

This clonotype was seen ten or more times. CDR3 residues: CASSDLGSNYGYTF. CDR3 DNA: TGTGCCAGCAGCGATCTCGGCTCTAACTATGGCTACACCTTC. The chain has TRBV7-2 and TRBJ1-2; no clear D gene. V lost 5 bases and J 0 bases, leaving 10 bases between the germline ends. CDR1 and CDR2 from the germline V gene are SGHTA and FQGNSA. The length of the CDR3 is 14 residues.

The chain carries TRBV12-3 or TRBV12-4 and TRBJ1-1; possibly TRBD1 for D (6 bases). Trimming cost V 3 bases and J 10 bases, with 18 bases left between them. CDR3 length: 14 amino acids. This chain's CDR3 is CASSFNRVGLSAFF. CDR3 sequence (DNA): TGTGCCAGCAGTTTTAACAGGGTGGGCCTGTCAGCTTTCTTT.

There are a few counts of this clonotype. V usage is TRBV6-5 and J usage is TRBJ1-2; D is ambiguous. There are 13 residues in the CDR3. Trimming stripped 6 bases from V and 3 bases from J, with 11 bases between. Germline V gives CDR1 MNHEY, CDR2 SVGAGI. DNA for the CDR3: TGTGCCAGCAGAAGGCCGGATGACTATGGCTACACCTTC. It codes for CASRRPDDYGYTF.

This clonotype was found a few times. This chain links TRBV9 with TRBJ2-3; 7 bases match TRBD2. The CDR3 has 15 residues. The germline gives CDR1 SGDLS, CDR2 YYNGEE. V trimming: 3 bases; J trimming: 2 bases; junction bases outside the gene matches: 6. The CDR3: CASSDSSGITDTQYF. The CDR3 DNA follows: TGTGCCAGCAGCGATTCTAGCGGTATCACAGATACGCAGTATTTT.

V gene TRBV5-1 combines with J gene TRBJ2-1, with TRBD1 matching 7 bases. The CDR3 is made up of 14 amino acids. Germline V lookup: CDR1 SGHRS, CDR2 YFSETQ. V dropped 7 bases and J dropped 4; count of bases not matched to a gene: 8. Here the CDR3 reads CASALDRLYNEQFF. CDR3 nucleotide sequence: TGCGCCAGCGCCCTGGACAGGCTTTACAATGAGCAGTTCTTC.

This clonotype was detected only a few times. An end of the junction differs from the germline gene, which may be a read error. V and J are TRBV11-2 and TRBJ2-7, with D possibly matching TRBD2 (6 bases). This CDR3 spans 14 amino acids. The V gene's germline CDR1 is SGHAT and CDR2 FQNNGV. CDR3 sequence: CASSLAGTGHERFF. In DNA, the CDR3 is TGTGCCAGCAGCTTAGCCGGGACTGGGCATGAGCGGTTCTTC.

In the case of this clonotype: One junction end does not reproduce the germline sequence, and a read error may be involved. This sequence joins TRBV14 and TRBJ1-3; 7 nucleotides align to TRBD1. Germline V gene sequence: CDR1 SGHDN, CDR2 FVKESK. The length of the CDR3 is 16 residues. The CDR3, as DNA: TGTGCCAGTAGCCAACCCGGGACAGAGTCTGGAAACACCATATATTTT. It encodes CASSQPGTESGNTIYF. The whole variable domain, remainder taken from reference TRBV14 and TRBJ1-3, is EAGVTQFPSHSVIEKGQTVTLRCDPISGHDNLYWYRRVMGKEIKFLLHFVKESKQDESGMPNNRFLAERTGGTYSTLKVQPAELEDSGVYFCASSQPGTESGNTIYFGEGSWLTVV.

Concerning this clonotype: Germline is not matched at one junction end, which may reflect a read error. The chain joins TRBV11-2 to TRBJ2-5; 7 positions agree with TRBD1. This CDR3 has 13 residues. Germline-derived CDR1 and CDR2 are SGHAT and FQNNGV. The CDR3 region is CASSPSGQATRFF. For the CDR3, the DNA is TGTGCCAGCAGCCCCTCCGGACAGGCCACGAGATTCTTC. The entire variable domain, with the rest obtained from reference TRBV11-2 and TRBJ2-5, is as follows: EAGVAQSPRYKIIEKRQSVAFWCNPISGHATLYWYQQILGQGPKLLIQFQNNGVVDDSQLPKDRFSAERLKGVDSTLKIQPAKLEDSAVYLCASSPSGQATRFFGPGTRLLVL.

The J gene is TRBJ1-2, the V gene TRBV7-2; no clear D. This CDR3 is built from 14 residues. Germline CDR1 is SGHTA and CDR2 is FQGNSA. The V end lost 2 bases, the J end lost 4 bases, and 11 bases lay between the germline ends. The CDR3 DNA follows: TGTGCCAGCAGCTTAAGACTGGCGGTCTATGGCTACACCTTC. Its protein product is CASSLRLAVYGYTF.

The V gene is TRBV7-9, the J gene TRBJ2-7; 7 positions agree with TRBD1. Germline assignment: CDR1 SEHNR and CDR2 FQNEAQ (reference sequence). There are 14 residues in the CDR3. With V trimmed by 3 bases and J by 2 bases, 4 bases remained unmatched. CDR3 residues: CASSFRDSPYEQYF. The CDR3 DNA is TGTGCCAGCAGCTTCCGGGACAGTCCCTACGAGCAGTACTTC.

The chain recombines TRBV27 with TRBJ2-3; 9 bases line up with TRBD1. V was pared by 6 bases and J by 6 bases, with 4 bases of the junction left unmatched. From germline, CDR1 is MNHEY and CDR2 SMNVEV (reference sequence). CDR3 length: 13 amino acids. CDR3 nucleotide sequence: TGTGCCAGCAGAGGACAGGGGAGGGATACGCAGTATTTT. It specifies CASRGQGRDTQYF.